The 20 T cell receptor beta chains below all came from one sample that was sequenced in a study of shared clonotypes between healthy human individuals (dated by TCRdb to about 2020). The library was made by the immunoSEQ multiplex PCR assay. Drawn from immuneACCESS, this table holds only the in-frame rearrangements with V and J called that TCRdb kept. Clones are partly lost; checked studies trace under half to an unresolved V gene and leave the rest unexplained. The sample includes approximately 500,000 clones, with about 95% observed a single time. About 0.057% of the sample belongs to the ten largest clones. The source material was naive CD4+ T cells sorted from blood. The cell subset or site label, as the study defines it: CD45RA+ positively selected. All receptors come from a woman younger than 45 in good health.

This clone is a singleton in its sample. This chain joins TRBV6-5 and TRBJ2-5, with D tentatively TRBD1 (5 bases). The assigned J gene may be wrong: the sequence end matches TRBJ2-7 better. CDR3 length: 12 residues. Germline V CDR1 and CDR2: MNHEY, SVGAGI. The CDR3 spells CASTGQAYEQYF. The CDR3, as DNA: TGTGCCAGCACCGGACAAGCCTACGAGCAGTACTTC.

This clone was recorded once. The V gene is TRBV7-2, the J gene TRBJ2-7, with 15 bases identical to TRBD2. The CDR3 loop spans 16 amino acids. Trimming cost V 4 bases and J 7 bases; bases outside gene matches: 8. From germline, CDR1 is SGHTA and CDR2 FQGNSA. CDR3 residues: CASSSILGLAGGEQYF. CDR3 bases: TGTGCCAGCAGCTCTATCCTCGGACTAGCGGGGGGGGAGCAGTACTTC.

This clone has just one count. V usage is TRBV5-1 and J usage is TRBJ2-2, with 10 bases matching TRBD2. This CDR3 has 16 residues. Unmatched junction bases numbered 5, after V lost 2 bases and J lost 4 bases. CDR1 is SGHRS, CDR2 YFSETQ, per germline. Here the CDR3 DNA reads TGCGCCAGCAGCTTTATAGCGGGAGGCAGCACCGGGGAGCTGTTTTTT. Protein: CASSFIAGGSTGELFF.

This chain joins TRBV18 and TRBJ1-1; D is unresolved. Germline values: CDR1 KGHSH, CDR2 LQKENI. This CDR3 region has 16 residues. V was pared by 0 bases and J by 2 bases, with 13 bases between. Here the CDR3 reads CASSPPSIPTNTEAFF. CDR3 in DNA: TGTGCCAGCTCACCACCTAGTATCCCCACTAACACTGAAGCTTTCTTT. The full variable domain, completed using reference TRBV18 and TRBJ1-1, is NAGVMQNPRHLVRRRGQEARLRCSPMKGHSHVYWYRQLPEEGLKFMVYLQKENIIDESGMPKERFSAEFPKEGPSILRIQQVVRGDSAAYFCASSPPSIPTNTEAFFGQGTRLTVV.

J is TRBJ1-2 and V is TRBV19, with 9 bases aligning to TRBD1. The V gene's germline CDR1 is LNHDA and CDR2 SQIVND (reference sequence). This CDR3 is 17 amino acids long. V shed 6 bases, J shed 4 bases, and the junction held 15 bases outside the gene matches. CDR3 residues: CASSRLQGAPLAYGYTF. The CDR3 DNA reads TGTGCCAGTAGCCGACTACAGGGGGCACCTCTCGCCTATGGCTACACCTTC. Combining the CDR3 with reference TRBV19 and TRBJ1-2 gives the whole variable domain DGGITQSPKYLFRKEGQNVTLSCEQNLNHDAMYWYRQDPGQGLRLIYYSQIVNDFQKGDIAEGYSVSREKKESFPLTVTSAQKNPTAFYLCASSRLQGAPLAYGYTFGSGTRLTVV.

This CDR3 is CASSISGKWETQYF. The CDR3 DNA is TGTGCCAGTAGTATTTCCGGGAAGTGGGAGACCCAGTACTTC. The V and J genes are TRBV19 and TRBJ2-5; tentative D call: TRBD2 (5 bases). The length of the CDR3 is 14 residues. Trimming stripped 3 bases from V and 5 bases from J, with 13 bases between. Germline V CDR1 and CDR2: LNHDA, SQIVND (reference sequence).

The chain has TRBV7-2 and TRBJ2-1; TRBD1 matches 8 bases. CDR1 is SGHTA and CDR2 is FQGNSA in the germline V gene. V dropped 3 bases and J dropped 9; count of bases not matched to a gene: 10. The length of the CDR3 is 15 residues. The CDR3 nucleotides read TGTGCCAGCAGCTTTTCGAGGACAGGGATTGTTGAGCAGTTCTTC. Residues: CASSFSRTGIVEQFF.

The V call is TRBV6-5, the J call TRBJ1-3, with 7 bases matching TRBD1. The junction had 8 bases not matched to a gene; V was cut back by 5 bases and J by 7 bases. The CDR3 runs 14 residues. Germline CDR1 and CDR2: MNHEY and SVGAGI. The CDR3 DNA reads as TGTGCCAGCAGTACCCGACAGGGTGCTAACACCATATATTTT. This gives the protein CASSTRQGANTIYF.

This chain links TRBV5-5 with TRBJ2-2; 9 nucleotides align to TRBD1. Germline V lookup: CDR1 SGHKS, CDR2 YYEKEE (reference sequence). This CDR3 comprises 17 residues. The trim removed 3 bases at V and 6 bases at J, leaving 12 bases unmatched. This CDR3 is CASSSRPGQGLAGELFF. In DNA, the CDR3 is TGTGCCAGCAGCTCGCGGCCGGGACAGGGCTTAGCCGGGGAGCTGTTTTTT. The full variable domain, in which reference TRBV5-5 and TRBJ2-2 provide the parts outside the CDR3, is DAGVTQSPTHLIKTRGQQVTLRCSPISGHKSVSWYQQVLGQGPQFIFQYYEKEERGRGNFPDRFSARQFPNYSSELNVNALLLGDSALYLCASSSRPGQGLAGELFFGEGSRLTVL.

This chain links TRBV5-6 with TRBJ2-7; D may be TRBD1 (6 bases). Germline V gives CDR1 SGHDT, CDR2 YYEEEE. This CDR3 has 12 amino acids. Trimming removed 5 bases at V and 3 bases at J, with 9 bases between. In DNA, the CDR3 is TGTGCCAGCAGACGCAGGGGCTACGAGCAGTACTTC. This sequence encodes CASRRRGYEQYF.

V and J are TRBV6-5 and TRBJ1-2; D not certain. V was pared by 2 bases and J by 7 bases, with 14 bases between. Germline loops: CDR1 MNHEY, CDR2 SVGAGI. This CDR3 is built from 14 residues. CDR3 DNA sequence: TGTGCCAGCAGTTACCTTGGGGTGGTGGGTGGCTACACCTTC. Translation: CASSYLGVVGGYTF.

V usage is TRBV6-5 and J usage is TRBJ2-7; tentatively, D is TRBD1 (7 bases). V was trimmed by 6 bases and J by 5 bases, leaving 14 bases between them. Germline values: CDR1 MNHEY, CDR2 SVGAGI. This CDR3 is 13 amino acids long. CDR3 sequence reads: CASRSGGLNEQYF. The CDR3 coding sequence is TGTGCCAGCAGATCAGGGGGGCTCAACGAGCAGTACTTC.

The rearrangement links TRBV25-1 to TRBJ2-5, with no clear D. The V and J ends lost 1 base and 0 bases respectively, with 6 bases between them. In germline, CDR1 is MGHDK, CDR2 SYGVNS. This CDR3 has 14 residues. This CDR3 is CASSELGYQETQYF. The CDR3 nucleotides read TGTGCCAGCAGTGAATTGGGGTACCAAGAGACCCAGTACTTC.

The V and J genes are TRBV5-5 and TRBJ2-2; TRBD1 aligns across 9 bases. CDR1 is SGHKS, CDR2 YYEKEE, per germline (reference sequence). CDR3 size: 16 residues. Trimming at V came to 2 bases and at J to 6 bases, leaving 8 bases not matched to a gene. The CDR3 bases are TGTGCCAGCAGCTTCCCCGGGACAGGGAGGGCCGGGGAGCTGTTTTTT. Amino acids: CASSFPGTGRAGELFF.

CDR3 nucleotides: TGTGCCAGCAGTGGGACAGCCTATCCCTACGAGCAGTACTTC. It specifies CASSGTAYPYEQYF. The rearrangement links TRBV6-1 to TRBJ2-7; possible D gene TRBD1, 6 bases. The ends were cut back, 4 bases at V and 2 bases at J, with 12 bases in the middle. The germline CDR1 and CDR2 sequences are MNHNS and SASEGT. The CDR3 extends over 14 amino acids.

The CDR3 reads CATSRDRAIKTQYF. The CDR3 DNA follows: TGTGCCACCAGCAGAGATCGTGCTATTAAGACCCAGTACTTC. V is TRBV15 and J is TRBJ2-5; D gene ambiguous. There are 14 residues in the CDR3. Looked up from germline, CDR1 is LNHNV and CDR2 is YYDKDF (reference sequence). V lost 0 bases, J lost 6 bases, and 11 bases lay in between. The complete variable domain, with remaining parts taken from reference TRBV15 and TRBJ2-5, reads DAMVIQNPRYQVTQFGKPVTLSCSQTLNHNVMYWYQQKSSQAPKLLFHYYDKDFNNEADTPDNFQSRRPNTSFCFLDIRSPGLGDTAMYLCATSRDRAIKTQYFGPGTRLLVL.

The chain couples TRBV19 to TRBJ2-2; D possibly matches TRBD1 or TRBD2 (6 bases each). This CDR3 spans 15 amino acids. Trimming took off 4 bases at V and 2 bases at J, with 11 bases between the two ends. CDR1 and CDR2 (germline): LNHDA, SQIVND (reference sequence). The CDR3 here is CASSRGRDNTGELFF. The CDR3 DNA reads as TGTGCCAGTAGTAGGGGGCGGGATAACACCGGGGAGCTGTTTTTT.

The V and J genes are TRBV28 and TRBJ2-2; no clear D. Germline V gives CDR1 MDHEN, CDR2 SYDVKM. The ends were cut back, 6 bases at V and 6 bases at J, with 17 bases in the middle. CDR3 length: 15 amino acids. The CDR3 loop is CASSPRLGRAGELFF. Written as DNA, the CDR3 is TGTGCCAGCAGCCCAAGACTTGGTAGGGCCGGGGAGCTGTTTTTT.

The V call is TRBV7-7, the J call TRBJ2-3, with D uncertain. The germline V gene encodes CDR1 SSHAT and CDR2 FNYEAQ (reference sequence). The CDR3 covers 15 residues. The V and J ends lost 6 bases and 0 bases respectively, with 13 bases between them. The chain's CDR3 is CASSPGSSSTDTQYF. The CDR3, as DNA: TGTGCCAGCAGTCCCGGTAGTTCGAGCACAGATACGCAGTATTTT.

The chain links TRBV6-5 to TRBJ1-3; 9 nucleotides align to TRBD1. Germline V gives CDR1 MNHEY, CDR2 SVGAGI. V was clipped by 9 bases and J by 7 bases; unmatched bases: 7. The CDR3 covers 13 residues. The CDR3 DNA reads TGTGCCAGTCGCCGGGACAGGGTGAACACCATATATTTT. Translating it yields CASRRDRVNTIYF.